This T cell receptor beta chain was observed in a study of cytomegalovirus exposure and HLA in healthy donors. Study at large: Earlier work reported approximately 100 million unique TCR beta sequences from approximately 180 million T cells. In terms of ancestry, the Caucasian-associated cluster contained about 81% of the approximately 420 genotyped donors. Regarding the study as a whole: TCR association rates varied by HLA locus in a later analysis, with DRB1 highest and HLA-C lowest.

PCR was performed using 60 Vbeta and 13 Jbeta primers. Repertoires were generated with immunoSEQ multiplex PCR, while TCRdb's copy carries only in-frame clones and drops some. Of just over 95,000 clones in the sample, about 70% were seen once. Donors consisted of healthy bone marrow donors. A word on this clone: The target antigen is unknown.

This clonotype was sampled from a human donor in good health. Sequenced material: PBMCs.

This CDR3 is CASSSDGQEIMFEQFF. CDR3 nucleotide sequence: TGTGCCAGCAGTTCCGACGGACAGGAAATAATGTTTGAGCAGTTCTTC. This rearrangement joins TRBV6-7 to TRBJ2-1; TRBD1 matches 7 bases. TRBV6-7 has ORF status, its function being uncertain. V lost 4 bases and J lost 9; bases outside the gene matches: 15. This CDR3 spans 16 amino acids.